The source of this TCR beta chain is a study of identical twins. Study results and caveats: Invariant MAIT and iNKT cells are populations that could partly confound zero-insertion analyses. Within cord blood, abundant beta clonotypes carried fewer insertions, but memory repertoires showed no such trend.

Trimming cost V 3 bases and J 0 bases; bases outside gene matches: 5. Germline V CDR1 and CDR2: MNHEY, SVGAGI. The CDR3 is 16 residues long. As regards this clonotype: Its cognate antigen is unknown.

After template switching added a universal primer site, the resulting cDNA carried unique molecular identifiers. TCRdb reprocessed the 5' RACE reads with MiXCR, giving one entry per CDR3 protein. The sample includes around 960,000 distinct CDR3 sequences, roughly an eighth seen only once; the top ten take about 1.5%. These data also featured in a second study, about yellow fever vaccine responses in identical twins.

The clonotype was recovered from a woman aged 18 to 35 in good health. The material sequenced was PBMCs. This chain uses TRBV6-5 with TRBJ2-1, with 7 bases matching TRBD2. The CDR3 coding sequence is TGTGCCAGCAGTTATTCGCGGGAGACCTCCTACAATGAGCAGTTCTTC. Its translation: CASSYSRETSYNEQFF.